Presented here are 3 T cell receptor beta chains from one specimen sequenced in a study of neurological immune-mediated disorders. In TCRdb, the 5' RACE reads were re-called with MiXCR into one record per CDR3 protein. The table shows approximately 100,000 distinct CDR3 sequences, with roughly 10% occurring only once. As to time point: longitudinal time-point 3. Sequenced: PBMCs. Receptor source: a female donor with HTLV-1-associated myelopathy (HAM/TSP).

Turning to this clonotype: The DNA is omitted, as the CDR3 cannot be located on it reliably, and the CDR3 follows TCRdb's listing. The chain carries TRBV10-3 and TRBJ2-3; the table calls TRBD1, which could not be checked here. The germline gives CDR1 ENHRY, CDR2 SYGVKD. The CDR3 spans 23 amino acids, including both terminal residues. This CDR3 is CAIPNQTALYFCATSRVADTQYF.

This clonotype was observed a few times. The V gene is TRBV5-6, the J gene TRBJ2-7; TRBD2 agrees at 7 bases. CDR3 length: 14 residues. Germline V lookup: CDR1 SGHDT, CDR2 YYEEEE. V trimming: 0 bases; J trimming: 5 bases; junction bases outside the gene matches: 5. The CDR3 sequence is CASSLVGRSDEQYF. The CDR3 nucleotides read TGTGCCAGCAGCTTGGTCGGGAGGAGCGACGAGCAGTACTTC.

This clonotype has a handful of counts. This chain connects TRBV27 to TRBJ2-7, with a weak D call TRBD2 (6 bases). CDR1 is MNHEY, CDR2 SMNVEV, per germline (reference sequence). This CDR3 is built from 15 residues. V was shortened by 1 base and J by 2 bases, with 12 bases between the two germline ends. This chain's CDR3 is CASSLWRGGAYEQYF. The CDR3 region has the DNA TGTGCCAGCAGTTTATGGCGGGGTGGGGCCTACGAGCAGTACTTC.